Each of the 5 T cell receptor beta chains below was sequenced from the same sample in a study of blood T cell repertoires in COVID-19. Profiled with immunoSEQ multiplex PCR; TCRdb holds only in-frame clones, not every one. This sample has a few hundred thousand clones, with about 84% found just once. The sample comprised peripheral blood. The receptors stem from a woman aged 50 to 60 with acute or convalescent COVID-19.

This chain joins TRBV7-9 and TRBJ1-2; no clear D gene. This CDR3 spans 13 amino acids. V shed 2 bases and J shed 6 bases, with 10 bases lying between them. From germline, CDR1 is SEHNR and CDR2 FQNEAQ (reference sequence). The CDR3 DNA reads TGTGCCAGCAGCTTAACCGGGGTGGATGGCTACACCTTC. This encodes CASSLTGVDGYTF.

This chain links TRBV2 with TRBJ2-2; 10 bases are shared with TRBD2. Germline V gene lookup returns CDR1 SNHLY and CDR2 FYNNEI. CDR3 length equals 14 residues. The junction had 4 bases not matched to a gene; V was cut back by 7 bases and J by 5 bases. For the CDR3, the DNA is TGTGCCAGCAAGCGGGAGGGCCGGACCGGGGAGCTGTTTTTT. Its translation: CASKREGRTGELFF.

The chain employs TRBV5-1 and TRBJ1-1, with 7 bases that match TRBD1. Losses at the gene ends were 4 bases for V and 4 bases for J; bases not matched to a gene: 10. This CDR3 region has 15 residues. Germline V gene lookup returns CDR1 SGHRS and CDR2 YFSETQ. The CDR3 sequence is CASSVGQAVGTEAFF. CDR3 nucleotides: TGCGCCAGCAGCGTCGGACAGGCCGTGGGCACTGAAGCTTTCTTT.

The CDR3 nucleotides read TGTGCCAGCAGTGAATTGGCAGGGAACACTGAAGCTTTCTTT. Protein: CASSELAGNTEAFF. The chain recombines TRBV6-1 with TRBJ1-1; D remains unclear. The CDR3 consists of 14 residues. In germline, CDR1 is MNHNS, CDR2 SASEGT. V shed 2 bases and J shed 1 base, with 8 bases lying between them.

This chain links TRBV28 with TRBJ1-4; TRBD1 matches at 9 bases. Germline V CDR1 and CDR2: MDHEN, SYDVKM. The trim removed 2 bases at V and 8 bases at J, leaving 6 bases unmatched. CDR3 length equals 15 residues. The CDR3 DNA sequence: TGTGCCAGCAGTTTACTGGGACAGGGTCGGGAAAAACTGTTTTTT. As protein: CASSLLGQGREKLFF.